This T cell receptor beta chain stems from a study of technical replicates of blood from four donors. Profiling relied on immunoSEQ multiplex PCR, and the TCRdb table lists in-frame clones only, not all of them. The sample contains about 68,000 clones, about 97% of which appear only once. The junction had 2 bases not matched to a gene; V was cut back by 2 bases and J by 6 bases. CDR1 SGHTA and CDR2 FQGTGA come from the germline V gene. This CDR3 region has 15 residues. This receptor was identified in a human donor in good health. This sequence joins TRBV7-3 and TRBJ2-3; 13 bases are a match to TRBD2. The sample comprised T cells isolated from PBMCs. DNA of the CDR3: TGTGCCAGCAGCTTAGGGACTAGCGGGATGGATACGCAGTATTTT. As protein: CASSLGTSGMDTQYF.